This entry describes one T cell receptor beta chain. The antigen remains undetermined. These data come from a study of T cell responses to AZD1222 COVID-19 vaccine. The CDR3 has 16 residues. Germline lookup yields CDR1 WSHSY and CDR2 SAAADI. With 0 bases removed from V and 3 bases from J, the gap between germline ends came to 11 bases. Profiling relied on immunoSEQ multiplex PCR, and the TCRdb table lists in-frame clones only, not all of them. The sample holds over 120,000 clones, over 85% seen once. Overall study results and limits: Repertoire collection took place solely once the T cell response had peaked. AZD1222 recipients seropositive at baseline numbered only six or seven.

This TCR was sampled from an adult in good health. The sequencing here drew on peripheral blood, taken on day 0 of AZD1222 vaccination. The chain carries TRBV10-2 and TRBJ2-2, with TRBD1 as a possible D gene (5 bases). The DNA of the CDR3 is TGCGCCAGCAGTGAGTCAAGGGGTTGGGACACCGGGGAGCTGTTTTTT. It translates to CASSESRGWDTGELFF.